This entry lists 7 T cell receptor beta chains sequenced from one sample in a study of tumor-infiltrating lymphocytes in primary liver carcinoma. Both blood RNA, taken from unsorted whole blood, and germline DNA were extracted. From roughly 500 ng total RNA, TCR beta cDNA was generated with a primer in the constant region. Three nested multiplex PCR rounds, a slightly modified ARM-PCR, produced the libraries for TCR beta. TRBV1-TRBV30 forward primers paired with a C-beta reverse primer drove the first two PCR rounds, roughly 10 cycles each. TCRdb re-derived calls from the multiplex PCR reads in MiXCR, one entry per CDR3 protein. The repertoire holds 300,000 to 400,000 distinct CDR3 sequences, around three fifths seen once, with 5.5% to 7% in the top ten. The sample taken for sequencing was peripheral blood. These receptors were collected from a man aged 40-50 years with primary liver carcinoma and hepatitis B virus infection.

About this clonotype: This may stem from a read error, because a much larger clone lies one nucleotide away. The V and J genes are TRBV12-3 or TRBV12-4 and TRBJ1-2; 7 bases align to TRBD1. CDR3 length: 13 amino acids. V lost 4 bases and J lost 9; bases outside the gene matches: 8. Here the CDR3 reads CASSSDRWWRYTF. The CDR3 DNA follows: TGTGCCAGCAGTTCGGACAGGTGGTGGCGCTACACCTTC.

This clonotype was seen at least ten times. A much larger clonotype is one base distant, so this may be a read error. The gene calls are TRBV11-2 and TRBJ2-2; 11 bases line up with TRBD2. Germline V gene data show CDR1 as SGHAT and CDR2 as FQNNGV. There are 16 residues in the CDR3. CDR3 residues: CASSRLAGPSTGELSF. CDR3 in DNA: TGTGCCAGCAGCAGACTAGCGGGGCCTTCCACCGGGGAGCTGTCTTTT.

On this clonotype: With a much larger clone just one base away, this may be a read error. The V gene is TRBV28, the J gene TRBJ1-2, with TRBD1 matching 10 bases. The CDR3 runs 13 residues. Germline loops: CDR1 MDHEN, CDR2 SYDVKM. The chain's CDR3 is CASSLGQGGGYAF. CDR3 bases: TGTGCCAGCAGCCTCGGACAGGGGGGAGGCTACGCCTTC.

At least ten counts were recorded for this clonotype. This chain connects TRBV29-1 to TRBJ2-5; the D gene is possibly TRBD2 (6 bases). Trimming shortened V by 6 bases and J by 5 bases, and 19 bases separated the two germline ends. Germline CDR1 reads SQVTM; CDR2 reads ANQGSEA. The CDR3 covers 14 residues. CDR3 DNA: TGCAGCGTAGGGGCTAGGAGGGAAGGGGAGACCCAGTACTTC. Protein sequence: CSVGARREGETQYF.

In regard to this clonotype: Germline is not matched at one junction end, which may reflect a read error. The chain uses TRBV29-1 and TRBJ2-1, with D unresolved. CDR1 is SQVTM and CDR2 is ANQGSEA in the germline V gene. This CDR3 has 15 residues. CDR3 sequence (DNA): TGCAGCCTTGAATCATTTGCAATAGGGCGCAATGAGCAGTTCTTC. Protein product: CSLESFAIGRNEQFF.

This clonotype was seen only once. At one boundary the junction diverges from the germline segment, which might be a read error. This chain links TRBV11-2 with TRBJ2-7; D gene uncertain. The CDR3 has 12 amino acids. Germline CDR1 and CDR2: SGHAT and FQNNGV. The DNA of the CDR3 is TGTGCTAGCAGCTTGGATCAAGACGAGCAGTACTTC. This translates into CASSLDQDEQYF.

This clonotype was seen repeatedly, ten times or more. This chain connects TRBV12-3 or TRBV12-4 to TRBJ2-7, with a tentative D call TRBD2 (5 bases). V shed 4 bases and J shed 3 bases, with 13 bases lying between them. The CDR3 runs 14 residues. CDR3: CASSSHPGNYEQYF. CDR3 nucleotide sequence: TGTGCCAGCAGTTCTCACCCGGGAAACTACGAGCAGTACTTC.